This T cell receptor beta chain came from a study of response to subunit inactivated influenza vaccine. Germline V gene lookup returns CDR1 SGHAT and CDR2 FQNNGV. This CDR3 has 13 residues. V lost 4 bases and J 6 bases, leaving 10 bases between the germline ends. In the case of this clonotype: What it recognizes is unknown.

TCRdb re-called the RT-PCR reads through MiXCR, storing one row per CDR3 protein. Of about 580,000 distinct CDR3 sequences listed, 14% are singletons. General study results and limits: Few new T cells, the authors suggested, are recruited by each seasonal influenza vaccination.

The chain has TRBV11-2 and TRBJ2-1; no clear D gene. The input for sequencing was PBMCs from blood, taken 12 days after vaccination. The clonotype was recovered from a man aged 45-65 years who received an inactivated influenza vaccine. The CDR3 DNA reads as TGTGCCAGCAGCTCTCGGCCGGGCAATGAGCAGTTCTTC. Its translation: CASSSRPGNEQFF.